The 32 T cell receptor beta chains below were found in one sample sequenced in a study of T-cell reconstitution after alpha-beta-depleted transplantation in children. Using unique molecular identifiers, the investigators prepared the TCRbeta library. TCRdb passed the PCR reads through MiXCR, listing each CDR3 protein once. The sample lists about 360,000 distinct CDR3 sequences; about an eighth were seen once. Sequenced here: PBMCs, sampled from the stem cell graft. The receptors were gathered from a human donor who donated a stem cell graft to a child with Fanconi anemia.

V is TRBV13 and J is TRBJ2-1; TRBD1 agrees at 10 bases. CDR1 and CDR2 from the germline V gene are PRHDT and FYEKMQ (reference sequence). CDR3 length: 15 residues. The junction had 7 bases not matched to a gene; V was cut back by 7 bases and J by 4 bases. The CDR3 DNA is TGTGCCAGCAACCAGGGACAGGGGAGATACAATGAGCAGTTCTTC. Its translation: CASNQGQGRYNEQFF.

The CDR3 reads CASRLPSRAAPLHF. Here the CDR3 DNA reads TGTGCCAGCCGGTTGCCTTCAAGGGCAGCACCCCTCCACTTT. V and J are TRBV7-2 and TRBJ1-6; D is unclear. The V gene's germline CDR1 is SGHTA and CDR2 FQGNSA. Trimming stripped 8 bases from V and 11 bases from J, with 19 bases between. The length of the CDR3 is 14 residues.

The CDR3 loop is CSATEIRDRGLYEQYV. CDR3 nucleotides: TGCAGTGCTACAGAGATCCGGGACAGGGGGTTATACGAGCAGTACGTC. The chain employs TRBV20-1 and TRBJ2-7, with 11 positions matching TRBD1. The CDR3 is 16 amino acids. With V trimmed by 4 bases and J by 4 bases, 12 bases remained unmatched. The germline gives CDR1 DFQATT, CDR2 SNEGSKA (reference sequence).

The gene calls are TRBV7-6 and TRBJ2-3; 10 bases fit TRBD1. This CDR3 is built from 15 residues. CDR1 and CDR2 (germline): SGHVS, FNYEAQ. With 5 bases clipped from V and 0 bases from J, the junction kept 2 bases outside the gene matches. The CDR3 DNA reads as TGTGCCAGCAGCCCGGGACAGGGGAGCACAGATACGCAGTATTTT. As protein: CASSPGQGSTDTQYF. The entire variable domain, with the rest obtained from reference TRBV7-6 and TRBJ2-3, is as follows: GAGVSQSPRYKVTKRGQDVALRCDPISGHVSLYWYRQALGQGPEFLTYFNYEAQQDKSGLPNDRFSAERPEGSISTLTIQRTEQRDSAMYRCASSPGQGSTDTQYFGPGTRLTVL.

This clonotype was seen only a few times. This sequence joins TRBV4-2 and TRBJ1-1, with 8 bases fitting TRBD1. The CDR3 has 18 residues. Germline-derived CDR1 and CDR2 are LGHNA and YNFKEQ. V gave up 2 bases and J gave up 0 bases; unmatched junction bases: 11. CDR3 DNA: TGTGCCAGCAGCCAAAGACCACCGGGACAGGATATGAACACTGAAGCTTTCTTT. This sequence encodes CASSQRPPGQDMNTEAFF.

The chain links TRBV6-2 or TRBV6-3 to TRBJ1-5; tentative D call: TRBD1 (6 bases). The germline CDR1 and CDR2 sequences are MNHEY and SVGEGT. Trimming took 9 bases from V and 6 from J, leaving 15 bases between them. CDR3 size: 13 residues. CDR3 in DNA: TGTGCCAGTAAACAGGGAGGCAGTCAGCCCCAGCATTTT. Translation: CASKQGGSQPQHF.

The chain combines TRBV20-1 with TRBJ2-1; tentative D call: TRBD2 (6 bases). The CDR3 consists of 13 residues. Trimming left V 6 bases short and J 4 bases short, with 13 bases between. Per germline, CDR1 DFQATT and CDR2 SNEGSKA (reference sequence). The CDR3 reads CSAPRDWYNEQFF. DNA of the CDR3: TGCAGTGCCCCTCGGGACTGGTACAATGAGCAGTTCTTC.

The rearrangement joins TRBV12-3 or TRBV12-4 to TRBJ1-1, with a tentative D call TRBD1 (6 bases). Deletions cut 3 bases from V and 6 bases from J, with 14 bases between. The CDR3 is 14 amino acids. The CDR3 sequence is CASSFGGGAAEAFF. The CDR3 DNA reads TGTGCCAGCAGTTTTGGGGGGGGGGCGGCTGAAGCTTTCTTT.

There are many counts of this clonotype. The gene calls are TRBV7-2 and TRBJ1-1, with 10 bases matching TRBD1. After removal of 3 bases from V and 11 bases from J, the junction contained 12 bases not matched to a gene. Per the germline V gene, CDR1 is SGHTA and CDR2 is FQGNSA. CDR3 length: 15 residues. Here the CDR3 reads CASSFRTGGESDAFF. CDR3 DNA: TGTGCCAGCAGCTTCAGGACAGGGGGGGAATCGGACGCTTTCTTT.

This clonotype was seen more than once but under ten times. This chain joins TRBV4-3 and TRBJ2-3, with unresolved D. Trimming removed 1 base from V and 9 bases from J, with 11 bases in between. Germline CDR1 is LGHNA and CDR2 is YSLEER. The CDR3 runs 13 residues. CDR3 sequence: CASSQVLHRTQYF. The CDR3 DNA reads TGCGCCAGCAGCCAAGTACTCCACAGAACGCAGTATTTT.

This clonotype has only a few counts. This rearrangement joins TRBV7-9 to TRBJ1-1, with D possibly being TRBD1 (5 bases). Germline CDR1 SEHNR, CDR2 FQNEAQ (reference sequence). V lost 11 bases and J 0 bases, leaving 13 bases between the germline ends. CDR3 length: 13 amino acids. CDR3 in amino acids: CAHGAELNTEAFF. Here the CDR3 DNA reads TGTGCCCATGGGGCAGAATTGAACACTGAAGCTTTCTTT.

In its sample, this clonotype was seen once. The chain uses TRBV4-1 and TRBJ2-3, with D possibly TRBD1 on 6 matching bases. V lost 4 bases and J 2 bases, leaving 22 bases between the germline ends. Germline CDR1 is MGHRA and CDR2 is YSYEKL. The CDR3 covers 18 residues. For the CDR3, the DNA is TGCGCCAGCAGCCCTTACCTAAGACAGGTCAAGAACACAGATACGCAGTATTTT. It codes for CASSPYLRQVKNTDTQYF.

This clonotype was observed a few times. The chain joins TRBV10-3 to TRBJ1-5, with D unclear. The ends were cut back, 3 bases at V and 4 bases at J, with 7 bases in the middle. CDR3 size: 13 residues. Looked up from germline, CDR1 is ENHRY and CDR2 is SYGVKD. As DNA, the CDR3 is TGTGCCATCAGTGACACTCATAATCAGCCCCAGCATTTT. It translates to CAISDTHNQPQHF.

The chain has TRBV5-5 and TRBJ2-7; D tentatively reads TRBD1 or TRBD2 (6 bases each). The CDR3 spans 17 residues. Trimming took 0 bases from V and 1 from J, leaving 17 bases between them. Germline CDR1 SGHKS, CDR2 YYEKEE (reference sequence). The CDR3 loop reads CASSLVALGGTSYEQYF. The CDR3 DNA reads as TGTGCCAGCAGCTTGGTAGCATTAGGGGGGACTTCCTACGAGCAGTACTTC.

This clonotype was recorded many times. The chain carries TRBV7-2 and TRBJ1-1, with D unclear. V was clipped by 5 bases and J by 3 bases, with 22 bases between them. CDR1 and CDR2 from the germline V gene are SGHTA and FQGNSA. The CDR3 is 17 residues long. The CDR3 sequence: CASSQLSGRPGDTEAFF. The CDR3 bases are TGTGCCAGCAGCCAACTATCGGGGAGGCCTGGGGACACTGAAGCTTTCTTT.

The sample holds a few counts of this clonotype. The chain recombines TRBV29-1 with TRBJ2-7, with 10 bases that match TRBD1. V shed 4 bases and J 7 bases; nucleotides not matched to a gene: 13. This CDR3 is 15 amino acids long. Germline CDR1 is SQVTM and CDR2 is ANQGSEA. The CDR3 loop reads CSVVVSGQGRREQYV. The CDR3, as DNA: TGCAGCGTTGTTGTTTCGGGACAGGGGAGGAGAGAGCAGTACGTC.

V gene TRBV14 combines with J gene TRBJ1-2; no reliable D call. V was cut by 0 bases and J by 0 bases, with 8 bases left in between. The CDR3 has 15 amino acids. Germline V lookup: CDR1 SGHDN, CDR2 FVKESK. The chain's CDR3 is CASSQDWISNYGYTF. The CDR3 DNA follows: TGTGCCAGCAGCCAAGATTGGATTTCTAACTATGGCTACACCTTC. The full variable domain, rest sourced from reference TRBV14 and TRBJ1-2, is EAGVTQFPSHSVIEKGQTVTLRCDPISGHDNLYWYRRVMGKEIKFLLHFVKESKQDESGMPNNRFLAERTGGTYSTLKVQPAELEDSGVYFCASSQDWISNYGYTFGSGTRLTVV.

This chain connects TRBV7-2 to TRBJ1-5; 9 bases agree with TRBD1. Per the germline V gene, CDR1 is SGHTA and CDR2 is FQGNSA. J was trimmed by 3 bases and V by 5 bases; bases with no gene match: 5. This CDR3 has 15 residues. The CDR3 DNA is TGTGCCAGCAGCCCCGGGACAGGGAACAATCAGCCCCAGCATTTT. Its translation is CASSPGTGNNQPQHF.

Many counts were recorded for this clonotype. This chain connects TRBV7-8 to TRBJ1-2; D not certain. This CDR3 is built from 13 residues. V lost 2 bases to trimming and J lost 2 bases, with 6 bases between them. Germline V CDR1 and CDR2: SGHVS, FQNEAQ. The CDR3 DNA follows: TGTGCCAGCAGCTTACGGGCAAACTATGGCTACACCTTC. It encodes CASSLRANYGYTF.

Ten or more counts support this clonotype. The chain employs TRBV18 and TRBJ2-2, with D possibly TRBD1 on 6 matching bases. V gave up 0 bases and J gave up 0 bases, with 14 bases separating them. The CDR3 runs to 18 residues. Germline V CDR1 and CDR2: KGHSH, LQKENI. The chain's CDR3 is CASSPPGAGAPNTGELFF. The CDR3 DNA sequence: TGTGCCAGCTCACCACCGGGGGCAGGGGCTCCGAACACCGGGGAGCTGTTTTTT.

At least ten counts were recorded for this clonotype. CDR3 residues: CASSHLDNEQFF. CDR3 nucleotide sequence: TGTGCCAGCAGTCACCTTGACAATGAGCAGTTCTTC. The V call is TRBV6-5, the J call TRBJ2-1; D call uncertain. The CDR3 contains 12 residues. V lost 5 bases and J lost 5, with 7 bases in between. Per germline, CDR1 MNHEY and CDR2 SVGAGI.

This clonotype was found a few times. The chain links TRBV4-3 to TRBJ1-6, with 8 bases matching TRBD1. The J segment lost 8 bases and the V segment lost 1 base, leaving 4 bases of the junction unmatched. This CDR3 has 15 residues. The V gene's germline CDR1 is LGHNA and CDR2 YSLEER. The CDR3 is CASSQAGQVHSPLHF. CDR3 nucleotides: TGCGCCAGCAGCCAAGCGGGACAGGTTCATTCACCCCTCCACTTT.

This clonotype was recorded at least ten times. V usage is TRBV6-1 and J usage is TRBJ2-7; D may match TRBD1 or TRBD2 (5 bases each). The CDR3 is made up of 13 amino acids. Germline V CDR1 and CDR2: MNHNS, SASEGT. V was trimmed by 6 bases and J by 6 bases, leaving 15 bases between them. The CDR3 DNA is TGTGCCAGCAGGGCTATCCGGGACGGCGAGCAGTACGTC. Translation: CASRAIRDGEQYV.

This clonotype was recorded many times. The rearrangement uses TRBV5-1 and TRBJ1-2; no firm D call. Germline CDR1 is SGHRS and CDR2 is YFSETQ. The CDR3 is 13 amino acids. The ends were cut back, 1 base at V and 6 bases at J, with 10 bases in the middle. The CDR3 loop reads CASSLLGLDGYTF. CDR3 nucleotides: TGCGCCAGCAGCTTGTTGGGTCTCGATGGCTACACCTTC.

This clonotype was found many times. The rearrangement joins TRBV4-2 to TRBJ1-1, with TRBD1 as a possible D gene (5 bases). The CDR3 runs 13 residues. Germline values: CDR1 LGHNA, CDR2 YNFKEQ. V was pared by 1 base and J by 5 bases, with 8 bases between. Here the CDR3 DNA reads TGTGCCAGCAGCCAAGGGGGCTATACTGAAGCTTTCTTT. It codes for CASSQGGYTEAFF.

The rearrangement uses TRBV7-2 and TRBJ1-1; D remains unclear. From germline, CDR1 is SGHTA and CDR2 FQGNSA. This CDR3 has 11 amino acids. The V end lost 5 bases, the J end lost 9 bases, and 10 bases lay between the germline ends. CDR3 nucleotides: TGTGCCAGCAGCCCGAGTAGGAAAGCTTTCTTT. It is translated as CASSPSRKAFF.

V is TRBV12-3 or TRBV12-4 and J is TRBJ2-7; weak D call: TRBD1 (6 bases). This CDR3 has 14 residues. Trimming shortened V by 5 bases and J by 4 bases, and 15 bases separated the two germline ends. As DNA, the CDR3 is TGTGCCAGCAGTCTCTCAAATACAGGGTACGAGCAGTACGTC. Translation: CASSLSNTGYEQYV.

This clonotype was found a few times. The chain uses TRBV9 and TRBJ2-3; D unclear. The CDR3 sequence is 15 residues long. CDR1 and CDR2 from the germline V gene are SGDLS and YYNGEE. V was shortened by 0 bases and J by 0 bases, with 8 bases between the two germline ends. The DNA of the CDR3 is TGTGCCAGCAGCGTAGGCGGATCTAGCACAGATACGCAGTATTTT. Encoded protein: CASSVGGSSTDTQYF.

This clonotype was detected only a few times. The V gene is TRBV24-1, the J gene TRBJ2-3; 9 positions match TRBD1. The length of the CDR3 is 16 residues. Trimming took 0 bases from V and 4 from J; bases not matched to a gene: 4. Germline V gives CDR1 KGHDR, CDR2 SFDVKD. The CDR3 sequence: CATSDLGDRAPDTQYF. CDR3 sequence (DNA): TGTGCCACCAGTGATTTGGGGGACAGGGCCCCAGATACGCAGTATTTT.

The CDR3 DNA is TGCAGTGCTAGCGCAGGGATAACCGGGGAGCTGTTTTTT. Translating it yields CSASAGITGELFF. The chain has TRBV20-1 and TRBJ2-2, with D maybe TRBD1 (5 bases). The CDR3 runs to 13 residues. V gave up 3 bases and J gave up 5 bases, with 10 bases separating them. Germline V gene sequence: CDR1 DFQATT, CDR2 SNEGSKA (reference sequence).

V and J are TRBV3-1 and TRBJ2-1; the D is unclear. Germline V gene data show CDR1 as LGHDT and CDR2 as YNNKEL (reference sequence). The CDR3 has 17 residues. V lost 0 bases to trimming and J lost 4 bases, with 16 bases between them. In DNA form, the CDR3 reads TGTGCCAGCAGCCAAGAACGAAGAGGCTTTCAGTACAATGAGCAGTTCTTC. It encodes CASSQERRGFQYNEQFF.

This chain joins TRBV29-1 and TRBJ2-6; no definite D call. The V gene's germline CDR1 is SQVTM and CDR2 ANQGSEA. The length of the CDR3 is 13 residues. V was cut by 5 bases and J by 0 bases, with 5 bases left in between. This chain's CDR3 is CSVWSSGANVLTF. The DNA of the CDR3 is TGCAGCGTTTGGAGCTCTGGGGCCAACGTCCTGACTTTC.